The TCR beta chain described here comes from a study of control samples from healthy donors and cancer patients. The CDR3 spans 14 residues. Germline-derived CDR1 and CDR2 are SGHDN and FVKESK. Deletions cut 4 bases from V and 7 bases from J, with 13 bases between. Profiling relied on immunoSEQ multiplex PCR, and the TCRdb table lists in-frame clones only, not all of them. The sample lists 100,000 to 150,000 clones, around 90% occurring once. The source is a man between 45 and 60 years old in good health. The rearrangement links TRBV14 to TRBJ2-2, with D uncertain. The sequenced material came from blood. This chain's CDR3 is CASSPQSFGGELFF. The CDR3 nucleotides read TGTGCCAGCAGCCCCCAGTCCTTCGGCGGGGAGCTGTTTTTT.